The rows below give T cell receptor beta chains drawn from one sample of a study of monozygotic twins with inflammatory bowel disease. TCRdb re-called the 5' RACE reads; one entry per CDR3 protein, DNA not given. This table lists roughly 330,000 distinct CDR3 sequences. Sequenced input: blood. The receptors derive from a human donor with ulcerative colitis or Crohn's disease, or a healthy co-twin of an affected twin (not recorded which). The CDR3 runs from the conserved cysteine through the conserved F or W. The order of the fields is J gene, CDR3 length, V gene, CDR3 protein.

J: TRBJ1-4; length: 16; V: TRBV6-1; CDR3: CASRGAAGSTNEKLFF
J: TRBJ2-7; length: 17; V: TRBV5-4; CDR3: CASSLDPSGTTSYEQYF
J: TRBJ1-2; length: 13; V: TRBV15; CDR3: CATSRDWMTGYTF
J: TRBJ2-7; length: 13; V: TRBV4-1; CDR3: CASSPQKSYEQYF
J: TRBJ1-3; length: 14; V: TRBV5-1; CDR3: CASRGQNSGNTIYF
J: TRBJ2-1; length: 16; V: TRBV4-1; CDR3: CASSQAAGAGYNEQFF
J: TRBJ1-2; length: 15; V: TRBV5-1; CDR3: CASSWDSGSDYGYTF
J: TRBJ2-2; length: 13; V: TRBV20-1; CDR3: CSASQDYTGELFF
J: TRBJ2-1; length: 16; V: TRBV24-1; CDR3: CATSDSGRVSYNEQFF
J: TRBJ2-7; length: 14; V: TRBV29-1; CDR3: CSVRVSGSAYEQYF
J: TRBJ1-2; length: 13; V: TRBV9; CDR3: CASSSDGHYGYTF
J: TRBJ2-1; length: 14; V: TRBV3-1; CDR3: CASSQPSRHNEQFF
J: TRBJ1-5; length: 18; V: TRBV18; CDR3: CASSPSGTGAYSNQPQHF
J: TRBJ2-1; length: 14; V: TRBV5-4; CDR3: CASFTGGKANEQFF
J: TRBJ1-2; length: 13; V: TRBV28; CDR3: CASSSYWDYGYTF
J: TRBJ1-2; length: 11; V: TRBV28; CDR3: CASSYQVGYTF
J: TRBJ1-2; length: 14; V: TRBV28; CDR3: CASRKNVGTSGYTF
J: TRBJ2-1; length: 12; V: TRBV20-1; CDR3: CSARSGFGEQFF
J: TRBJ2-7; length: 15; V: TRBV12-3/TRBV12-4; CDR3: CASSLLAQSSYEQYF
J: TRBJ1-5; length: 13; V: TRBV5-6; CDR3: CASSLAFNQPQHF
J: TRBJ2-3; length: 15; V: TRBV7-9; CDR3: CASSPGIPPGSTQYF
J: TRBJ1-2; length: 13; V: TRBV16; CDR3: CASSQSAEHGYTF